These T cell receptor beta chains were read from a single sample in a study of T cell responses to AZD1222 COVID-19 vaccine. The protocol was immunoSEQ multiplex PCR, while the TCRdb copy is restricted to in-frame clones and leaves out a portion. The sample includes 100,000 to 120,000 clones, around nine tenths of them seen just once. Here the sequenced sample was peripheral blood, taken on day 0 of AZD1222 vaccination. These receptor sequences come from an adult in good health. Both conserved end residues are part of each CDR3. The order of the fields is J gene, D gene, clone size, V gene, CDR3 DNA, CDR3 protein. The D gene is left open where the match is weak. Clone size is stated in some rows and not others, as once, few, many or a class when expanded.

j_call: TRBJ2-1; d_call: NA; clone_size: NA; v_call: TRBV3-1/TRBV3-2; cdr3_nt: TGTGCCAGCAGCCAAGACCAGGACGGTATTAGGGGGCAGTTCTTC; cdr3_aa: CASSQDQDGIRGQFF
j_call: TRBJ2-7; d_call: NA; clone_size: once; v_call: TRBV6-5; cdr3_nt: TGTGCCAGCAGTTACGGGCTTTCTCGCGAGCAGTACTTC; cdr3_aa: CASSYGLSREQYF
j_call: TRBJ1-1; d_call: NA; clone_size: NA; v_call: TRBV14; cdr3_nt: TGTGCCAGCAGCCGGGGTGGGGTCACTGAAGCTTTCTTT; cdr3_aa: CASSRGGVTEAFF
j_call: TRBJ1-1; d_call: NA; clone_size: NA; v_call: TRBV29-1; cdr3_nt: TGCAGCGTTGATAGTGGGGCCTCGAACACTGAAGCTTTCTTT; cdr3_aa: CSVDSGASNTEAFF
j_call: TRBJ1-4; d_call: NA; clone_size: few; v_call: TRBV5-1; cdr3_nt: TGCGCCAGCAGTGACAGCTCAAATGAAAAACTGTTTTTT; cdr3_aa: CASSDSSNEKLFF
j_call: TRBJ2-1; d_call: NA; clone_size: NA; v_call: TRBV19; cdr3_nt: TGTGCCAGTAGTATGGATAGGGCAGAATACAATGAGCAGTTCTTC; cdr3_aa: CASSMDRAEYNEQFF
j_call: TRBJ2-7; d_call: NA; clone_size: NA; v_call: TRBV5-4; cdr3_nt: TGTGCCAGCAGCTTGGTAGGAGTCTCCGAGCAGTACTTC; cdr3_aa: CASSLVGVSEQYF
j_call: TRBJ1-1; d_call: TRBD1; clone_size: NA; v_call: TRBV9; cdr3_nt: TGTGCCAGCAGCGCCCCGGGACAGGCGATCACTGAAGCTTTCTTT; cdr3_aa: CASSAPGQAITEAFF
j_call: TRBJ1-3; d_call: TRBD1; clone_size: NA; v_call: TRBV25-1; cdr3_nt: TGTGCCAGCAGTCCCCGGGACAGGGTCTTTGGAAACACCATATATTTT; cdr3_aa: CASSPRDRVFGNTIYF
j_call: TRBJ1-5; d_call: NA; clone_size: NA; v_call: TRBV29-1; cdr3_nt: TGCAGCGTTGGCGGAGGGGGCAATCAGCCCCAGCATTTT; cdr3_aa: CSVGGGGNQPQHF
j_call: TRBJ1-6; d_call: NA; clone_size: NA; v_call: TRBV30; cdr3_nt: TGTGCCTGGAGTGTACCCTGGGGAGGTCATAATTCACCCCTCCACTTT; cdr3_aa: CAWSVPWGGHNSPLHF
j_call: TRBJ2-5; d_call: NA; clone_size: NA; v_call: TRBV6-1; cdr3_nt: TGTGCCAGCAGGGGGCAGGTTCAAGAGACCCAGTACTTC; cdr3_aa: CASRGQVQETQYF